This TCR beta chain was captured in a study of T cells expressing NK-cell markers. General study findings and limits: More than 5 donors carried dominant NKG2C+ clonotypes that made up 1.0-7.0% of their CD8+ T cells.

Germline V lookup: CDR1 MNHNS, CDR2 SASEGT. The CDR3 length is 13 residues. TCRdb reprocessed the 5' RACE reads and keeps a single row for each CDR3 protein, giving no DNA. The sample holds 550,000 to 600,000 distinct CDR3 sequences. As concerns this clonotype: Its antigen is undetermined.

Sequencing was carried out using blood T cells: a sorted CD56 or NKG2C T cell subset, CD4+ or CD8+ T cells, or bulk PBMC T cells (not recorded which). This receptor was taken from a man between 18 and 29 years old in good health. The chain couples TRBV6-1 to TRBJ1-2; TCRdb designates TRBD1, a call that cannot be tested without DNA. The CDR3 region is CASRVDRGQGYTF.